The next 3 T cell receptor beta chains were all read from a single sample in a study of CD8 T cells in ankylosing spondylitis. Whole-study results and caveats: Blood from ankylosing spondylitis patients appeared to carry a characteristic roughly eight-variant TCR beta motif.

Their antigen targets remain unknown. TCRdb processed the 5' RACE reads anew with MiXCR; each CDR3 protein has one entry. This sample has 700,000 to 1,000,000 distinct CDR3 sequences, with about 10% found just once. Sequenced sample: blood, either unsorted or a sorted T cell fraction (not recorded which). All receptors come from a male donor with ankylosing spondylitis.

At least ten counts were recorded for this clonotype. V usage is TRBV29-1 and J usage is TRBJ1-5; maybe TRBD1 (6 bases). The CDR3 covers 12 residues. With 5 bases removed from V and 5 bases from J, the gap between germline ends came to 10 bases. Germline CDR1 reads SQVTM; CDR2 reads ANQGSEA. The DNA of the CDR3 is TGCAGCGTTCGGAAGGGGGATCAGCCCCAGCATTTT. The encoded protein is CSVRKGDQPQHF. Combining the CDR3 with reference TRBV29-1 and TRBJ1-5 gives the whole variable domain SAVISQKPSRDICQRGTSLTIQCQVDSQVTMMFWYRQQPGQSLTLIATANQGSEATYESGFVIDKFPISRPNLTFSTLTVSNMSPEDSSIYLCSVRKGDQPQHFGDGTRLSIL.

This clonotype came up many times. This chain joins TRBV29-1 and TRBJ1-2, with 9 bases that match TRBD1. CDR1 is SQVTM and CDR2 is ANQGSEA in the germline V gene. Trimming removed 0 bases from V and 4 bases from J; junction bases left unmatched: 9. The CDR3 totals 16 residues. The CDR3 sequence is CSVEERGTGFSYGYTF. CDR3 coding DNA: TGCAGCGTTGAAGAGCGCGGGACAGGGTTTTCCTATGGCTACACCTTC.

This clonotype was counted ten times or more. The chain combines TRBV6-2 or TRBV6-3 with TRBJ2-7; 9 bases agree with TRBD1. J gave up 4 bases and V 5 bases, and 6 bases lay outside the gene matches. Germline loops: CDR1 MNHEY, CDR2 SVGEGT. This CDR3 spans 14 amino acids. The CDR3 here is CASSQGQGLYEQYF. The DNA for the CDR3 is TGTGCCAGCAGTCAGGGACAGGGATTGTACGAGCAGTACTTC.